Listed below are T cell receptor beta chains from one sample, sequenced in a study of neurological immune-mediated disorders. TCRdb itself ran the 5' RACE reads through MiXCR, one entry per CDR3 protein. The sample lists 55,000 to 70,000 distinct CDR3 sequences; around 4.2% were seen once. The sequenced sample was PBMCs. The receptors stem from a man aged 30 to 45 with multiple sclerosis. Each CDR3 is given with its conserved first and last residue. Fields, in order: J gene, V gene, clone size, D gene, CDR3 DNA, CDR3 protein. The D gene is left open where the match is weak. Clone size, where shown, is once, few, many, or a class for clones that have expanded.

>TRBJ2-7|TRBV7-9|many|.
TGTGCCAGCAGCTTAGCGGCAGTGGAATCCTACGAGCAGTACTTC
CASSLAAVESYEQYF
>TRBJ1-1|TRBV27|many|TRBD1
TGTGCCAGCAGTTTACAGGTGCCAGGGGGCTCAGTGATGAACACTGAAGCTTTCTTT
CASSLQVPGGSVMNTEAFF
>TRBJ2-7|TRBV20-1|many|.
TGCAGTGCAAGACACGGTTCCTACGAGCAGTACTTC
CSARHGSYEQYF
>TRBJ1-5|TRBV10-2|.|.
TGCGCCAGCGGAGAGACAGGAAGCTTTCAGAATTTT
CASGETGSFQNF
>TRBJ1-2|TRBV6-2/TRBV6-3|few|TRBD1
TGTGCCAGCAGTTATGTTTGGACAGGCGGCAGTGGCTACACCTTC
CASSYVWTGGSGYTF
>TRBJ2-7|TRBV10-2|many|TRBD1
TGCGCCAGCACCTCGGGGACAGGTACTTGGGAGCAGTACTTC
CASTSGTGTWEQYF
>TRBJ2-1|TRBV20-1|many|.
TGCAGTGCACTGCTAGCGCAATTCTACAATGAGCAGTTCTTC
CSALLAQFYNEQFF
>TRBJ2-7|TRBV6-5|many|.
TGTGCCAGCAGGCCTCGGGACGTTAGCTACGAGCAGTACTTC
CASRPRDVSYEQYF
>TRBJ1-2|TRBV25-1|many|.
TGTGCCAGCAGTGAGAGGATGAACTATGGCTACACCTTC
CASSERMNYGYTF
>TRBJ2-7|TRBV11-2|.|.
TGTGCCAGCAGCGGGGGACCTACCTTGAGAGAGCAGTACTTC
CASSGGPTLREQYF
>TRBJ2-1|TRBV20-1|many|.
TGCAGTGCGCAGGAGGGGGTCGCAGGGTCCTACAATGAGCAGTTCTTC
CSAQEGVAGSYNEQFF
>TRBJ2-3|TRBV6-5|many|.
TGTGCCAGCAGGGAGGCCACCAGAACAGATACGCAGTATTTT
CASREATRTDTQYF
>TRBJ2-7|TRBV25-1|many|TRBD2
TGTGCCAGCAGTGGGAGGCGGGGGGGCCGTAGCGAGCAGTACTTC
CASSGRRGGRSEQYF